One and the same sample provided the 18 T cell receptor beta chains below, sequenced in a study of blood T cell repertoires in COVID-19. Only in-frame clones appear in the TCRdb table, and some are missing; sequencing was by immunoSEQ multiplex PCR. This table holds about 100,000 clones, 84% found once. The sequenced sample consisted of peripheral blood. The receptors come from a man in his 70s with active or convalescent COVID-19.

CDR3 coding DNA: TGCGCCAGCAGCAAGGGACTAGCGGGGGGGCCGGAGACCCAGTACTTC. Protein sequence: CASSKGLAGGPETQYF. V gene TRBV5-1 combines with J gene TRBJ2-5; 16 positions agree with TRBD2. The CDR3 is 16 residues long. From germline, CDR1 is SGHRS and CDR2 YFSETQ. V shed 4 bases, J shed 5 bases, and the junction held 5 bases outside the gene matches.

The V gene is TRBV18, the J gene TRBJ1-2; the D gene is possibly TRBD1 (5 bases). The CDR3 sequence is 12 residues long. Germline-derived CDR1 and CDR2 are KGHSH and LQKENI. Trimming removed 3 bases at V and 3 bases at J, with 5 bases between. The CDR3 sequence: CASSPRDYGYTF. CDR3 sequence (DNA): TGTGCCAGCTCACCCAGGGACTATGGCTACACCTTC. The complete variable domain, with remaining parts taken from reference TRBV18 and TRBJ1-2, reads NAGVMQNPRHLVRRRGQEARLRCSPMKGHSHVYWYRQLPEEGLKFMVYLQKENIIDESGMPKERFSAEFPKEGPSILRIQQVVRGDSAAYFCASSPRDYGYTFGSGTRLTVV.

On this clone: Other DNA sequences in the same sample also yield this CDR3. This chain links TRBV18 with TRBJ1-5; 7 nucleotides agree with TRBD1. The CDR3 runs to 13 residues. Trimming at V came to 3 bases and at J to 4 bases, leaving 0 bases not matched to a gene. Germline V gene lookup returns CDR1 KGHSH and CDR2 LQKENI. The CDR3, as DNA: TGTGCCAGCTCACCGACAGGGAATCAGCCCCAGCATTTT. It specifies CASSPTGNQPQHF.

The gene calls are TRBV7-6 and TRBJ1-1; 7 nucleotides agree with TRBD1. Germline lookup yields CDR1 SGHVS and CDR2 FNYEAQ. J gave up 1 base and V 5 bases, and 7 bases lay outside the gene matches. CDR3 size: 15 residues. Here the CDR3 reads CASSHTRDRNTEAFF. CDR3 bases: TGTGCCAGCAGCCACACCCGGGACAGGAACACTGAAGCTTTCTTT.

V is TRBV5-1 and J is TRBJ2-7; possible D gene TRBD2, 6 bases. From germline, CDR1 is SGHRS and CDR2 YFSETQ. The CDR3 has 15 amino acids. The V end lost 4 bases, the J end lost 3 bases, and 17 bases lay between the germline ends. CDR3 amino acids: CASSPTGDPLYEQYF. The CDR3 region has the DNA TGCGCCAGCAGCCCCACGGGGGACCCTCTCTACGAGCAGTACTTC.

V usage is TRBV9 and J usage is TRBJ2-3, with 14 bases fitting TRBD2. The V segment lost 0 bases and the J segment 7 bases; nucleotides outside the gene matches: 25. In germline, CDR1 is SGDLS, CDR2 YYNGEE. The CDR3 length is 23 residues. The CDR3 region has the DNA TGTGCCAGCAGCGTAGAAGAGACTAGCGGGGGGGCGGTTCGGCCGCCCGCCGGGTATACGCAGTATTTT. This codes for CASSVEETSGGAVRPPAGYTQYF.

This CDR3 reads CASSSQTSTSTGELFF. The CDR3 DNA reads as TGTGCCAGCAGCTCCCAAACGAGTACTAGCACCGGGGAGCTGTTTTTT. The chain combines TRBV7-9 with TRBJ2-2; D may be TRBD2 (5 bases). Germline V gives CDR1 SEHNR, CDR2 FQNEAQ (reference sequence). V was cut by 4 bases and J by 4 bases, with 16 bases left in between. The CDR3 has 16 residues. The full variable domain, rest sourced from reference TRBV7-9 and TRBJ2-2, is DTGVSQNPRHKITKRGQNVTFRCDPISEHNRLYWYRQTLGQGPEFLTYFQNEAQLEKSRLLSDRFSAERPKGSFSTLEIQRTEQGDSAMYLCASSSQTSTSTGELFFGEGSRLTVL.

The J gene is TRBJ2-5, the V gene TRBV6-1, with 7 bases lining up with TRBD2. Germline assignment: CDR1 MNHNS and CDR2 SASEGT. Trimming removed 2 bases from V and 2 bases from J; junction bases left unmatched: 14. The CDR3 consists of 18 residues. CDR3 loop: CASSERVAGEVRQETQYF. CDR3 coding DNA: TGTGCCAGCAGTGAAAGGGTTGCGGGGGAAGTCAGGCAAGAGACCCAGTACTTC.

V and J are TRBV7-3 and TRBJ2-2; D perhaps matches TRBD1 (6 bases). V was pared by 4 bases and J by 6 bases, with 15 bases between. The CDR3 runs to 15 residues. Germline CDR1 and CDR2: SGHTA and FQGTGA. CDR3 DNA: TGTGCCAGCAGCTCGACGTTGGGGGCGGCCGGGGAGCTGTTTTTT. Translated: CASSSTLGAAGELFF.

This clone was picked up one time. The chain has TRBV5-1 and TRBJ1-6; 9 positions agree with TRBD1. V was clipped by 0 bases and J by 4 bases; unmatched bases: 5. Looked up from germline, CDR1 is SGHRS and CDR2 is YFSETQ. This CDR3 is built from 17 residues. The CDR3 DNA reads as TGCGCCAGCAGCTTGGGGGACAGGGTTACTTATAATTCACCCCTCCACTTT. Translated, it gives CASSLGDRVTYNSPLHF.

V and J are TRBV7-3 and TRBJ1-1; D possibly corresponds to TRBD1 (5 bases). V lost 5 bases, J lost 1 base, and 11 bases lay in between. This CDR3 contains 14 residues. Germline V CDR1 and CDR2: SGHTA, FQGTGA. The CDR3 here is CASSPQGTNTEAFF. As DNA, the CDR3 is TGTGCCAGCAGCCCCCAGGGAACGAACACTGAAGCTTTCTTT.

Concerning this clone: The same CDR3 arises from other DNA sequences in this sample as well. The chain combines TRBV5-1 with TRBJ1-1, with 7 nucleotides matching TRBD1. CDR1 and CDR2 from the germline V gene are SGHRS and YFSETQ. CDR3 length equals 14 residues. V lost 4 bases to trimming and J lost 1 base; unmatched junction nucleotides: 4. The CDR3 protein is CASSGQGGNTEAFF. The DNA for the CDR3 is TGCGCCAGCAGCGGTCAGGGGGGGAACACTGAAGCTTTCTTT.

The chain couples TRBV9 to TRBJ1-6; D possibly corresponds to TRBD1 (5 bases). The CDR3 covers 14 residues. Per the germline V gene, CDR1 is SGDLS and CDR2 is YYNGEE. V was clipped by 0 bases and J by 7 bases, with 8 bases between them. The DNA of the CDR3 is TGTGCCAGCAGCGTAGAAGGACAAAATTCACCCCTCCACTTT. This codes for CASSVEGQNSPLHF.

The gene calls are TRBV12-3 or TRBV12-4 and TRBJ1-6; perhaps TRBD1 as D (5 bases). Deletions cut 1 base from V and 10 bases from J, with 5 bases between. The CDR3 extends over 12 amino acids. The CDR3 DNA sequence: TGTGCCAGCAGTTTAGGGGGCTCACCCCTCCACTTT. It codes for CASSLGGSPLHF.

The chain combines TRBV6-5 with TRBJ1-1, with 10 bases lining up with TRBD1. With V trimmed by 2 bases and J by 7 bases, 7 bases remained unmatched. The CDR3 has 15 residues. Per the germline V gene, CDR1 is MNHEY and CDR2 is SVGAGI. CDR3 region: CASSYDRGQSYEAFF. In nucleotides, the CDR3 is TGTGCCAGCAGTTACGACAGGGGGCAATCTTATGAAGCTTTCTTT.

The CDR3 protein is CASSNTGALAETQYF. CDR3 DNA: TGTGCCAGCTCAAACACAGGGGCCTTGGCAGAGACCCAGTACTTC. The chain combines TRBV18 with TRBJ2-5; 7 bases agree with TRBD1. The V and J ends lost 5 bases and 4 bases, in that order; junction bases with no gene match: 10. Germline-derived CDR1 and CDR2 are KGHSH and LQKENI. The CDR3 is 15 amino acids.

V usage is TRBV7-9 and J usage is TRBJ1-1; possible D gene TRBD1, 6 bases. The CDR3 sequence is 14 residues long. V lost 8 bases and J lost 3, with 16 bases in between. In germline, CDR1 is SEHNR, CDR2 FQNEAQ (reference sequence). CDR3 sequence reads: CASATRTVDTEAFF. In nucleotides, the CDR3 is TGTGCCAGCGCCACAAGGACAGTCGACACTGAAGCTTTCTTT.

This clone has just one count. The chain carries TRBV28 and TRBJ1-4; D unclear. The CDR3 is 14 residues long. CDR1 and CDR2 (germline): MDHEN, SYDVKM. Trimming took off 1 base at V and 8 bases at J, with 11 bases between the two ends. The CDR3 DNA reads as TGTGCCAGCAGTTTATTGCAGGCGGGGGAAAAACTGTTTTTT. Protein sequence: CASSLLQAGEKLFF. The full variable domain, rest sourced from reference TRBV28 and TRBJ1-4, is DVKVTQSSRYLVKRTGEKVFLECVQDMDHENMFWYRQDPGLGLRLIYFSYDVKMKEKGDIPEGYSVSREKKERFSLILESASTNQTSMYLCASSLLQAGEKLFFGSGTQLSVL.